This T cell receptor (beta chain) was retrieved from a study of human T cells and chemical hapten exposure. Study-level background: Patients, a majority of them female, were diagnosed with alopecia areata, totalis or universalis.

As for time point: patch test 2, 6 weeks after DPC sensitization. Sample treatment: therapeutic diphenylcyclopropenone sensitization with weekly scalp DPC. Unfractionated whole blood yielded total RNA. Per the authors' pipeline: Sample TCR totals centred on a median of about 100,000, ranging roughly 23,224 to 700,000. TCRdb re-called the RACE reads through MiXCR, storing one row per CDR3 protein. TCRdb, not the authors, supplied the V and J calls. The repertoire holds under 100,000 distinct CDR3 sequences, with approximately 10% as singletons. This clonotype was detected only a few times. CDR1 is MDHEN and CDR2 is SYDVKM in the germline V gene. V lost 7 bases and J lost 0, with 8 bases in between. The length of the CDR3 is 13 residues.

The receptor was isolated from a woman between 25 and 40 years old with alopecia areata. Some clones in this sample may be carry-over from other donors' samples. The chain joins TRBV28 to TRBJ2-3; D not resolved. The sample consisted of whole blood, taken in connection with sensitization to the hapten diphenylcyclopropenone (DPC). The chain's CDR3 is CASIAISTDTQYF. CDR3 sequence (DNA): TGTGCCAGCATTGCTATTAGCACAGATACGCAGTATTTT.